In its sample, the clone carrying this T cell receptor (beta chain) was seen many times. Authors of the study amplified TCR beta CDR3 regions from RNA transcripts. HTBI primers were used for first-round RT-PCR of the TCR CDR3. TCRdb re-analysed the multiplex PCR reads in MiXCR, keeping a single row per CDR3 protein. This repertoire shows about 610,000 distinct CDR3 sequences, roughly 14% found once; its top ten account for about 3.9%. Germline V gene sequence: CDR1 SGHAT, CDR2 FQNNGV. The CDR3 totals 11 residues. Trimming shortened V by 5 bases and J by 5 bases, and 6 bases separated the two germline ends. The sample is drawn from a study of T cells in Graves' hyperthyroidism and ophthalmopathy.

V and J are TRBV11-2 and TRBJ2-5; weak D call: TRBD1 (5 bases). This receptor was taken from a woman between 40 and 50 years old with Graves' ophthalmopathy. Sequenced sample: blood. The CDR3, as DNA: TGTGCCAGCAGCCACAGGGAGACCCAGTACTTC. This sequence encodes CASSHRETQYF. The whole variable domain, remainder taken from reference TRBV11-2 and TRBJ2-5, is EAGVAQSPRYKIIEKRQSVAFWCNPISGHATLYWYQQILGQGPKLLIQFQNNGVVDDSQLPKDRFSAERLKGVDSTLKIQPAKLEDSAVYLCASSHRETQYFGPGTRLLVL.